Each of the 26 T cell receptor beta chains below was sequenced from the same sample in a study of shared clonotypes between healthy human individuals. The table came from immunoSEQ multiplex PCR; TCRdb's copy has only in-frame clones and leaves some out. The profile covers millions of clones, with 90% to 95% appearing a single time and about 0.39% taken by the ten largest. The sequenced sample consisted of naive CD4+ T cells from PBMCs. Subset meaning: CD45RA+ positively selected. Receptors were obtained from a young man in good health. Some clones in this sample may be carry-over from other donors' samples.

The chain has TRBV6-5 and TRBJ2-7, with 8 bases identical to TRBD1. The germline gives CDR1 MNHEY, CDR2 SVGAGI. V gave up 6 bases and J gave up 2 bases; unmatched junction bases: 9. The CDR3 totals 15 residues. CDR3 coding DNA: TGTGCCAGCAGACAATACCCGGGACAGGCCTACGAGCAGTACTTC. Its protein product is CASRQYPGQAYEQYF.

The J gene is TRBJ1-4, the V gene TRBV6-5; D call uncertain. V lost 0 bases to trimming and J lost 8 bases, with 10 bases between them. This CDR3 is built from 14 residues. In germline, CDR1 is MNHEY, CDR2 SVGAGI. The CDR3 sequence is CASSYSNSGEKLFF. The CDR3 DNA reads TGTGCCAGCAGTTACTCGAACAGCGGAGAAAAACTGTTTTTT.

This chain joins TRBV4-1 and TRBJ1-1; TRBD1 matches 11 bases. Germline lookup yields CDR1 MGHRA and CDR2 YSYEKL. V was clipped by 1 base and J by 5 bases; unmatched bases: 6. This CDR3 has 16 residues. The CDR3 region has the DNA TGCGCCAGCAGCCAAGTAGGACAGGGGGCTAGGACTGAAGCTTTCTTT. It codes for CASSQVGQGARTEAFF.

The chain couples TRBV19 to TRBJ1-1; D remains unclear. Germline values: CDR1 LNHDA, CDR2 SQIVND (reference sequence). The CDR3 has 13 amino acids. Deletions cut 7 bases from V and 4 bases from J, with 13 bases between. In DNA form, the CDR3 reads TGTGCCAGTACGTTTGTCCGGGGCACTGAAGCTTTCTTT. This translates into CASTFVRGTEAFF.

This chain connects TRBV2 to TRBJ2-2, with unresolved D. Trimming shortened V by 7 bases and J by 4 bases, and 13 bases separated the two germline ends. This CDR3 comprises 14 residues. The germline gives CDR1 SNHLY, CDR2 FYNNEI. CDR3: CASIVEPGTGELFF. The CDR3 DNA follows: TGTGCCAGCATCGTGGAACCGGGCACCGGGGAGCTGTTTTTT.

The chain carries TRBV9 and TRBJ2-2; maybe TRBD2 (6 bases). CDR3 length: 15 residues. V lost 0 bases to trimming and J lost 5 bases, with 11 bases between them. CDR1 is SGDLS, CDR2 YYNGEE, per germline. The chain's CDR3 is CASSVVASVTGELFF. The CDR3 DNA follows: TGTGCCAGCAGCGTAGTCGCTAGCGTGACCGGGGAGCTGTTTTTT.

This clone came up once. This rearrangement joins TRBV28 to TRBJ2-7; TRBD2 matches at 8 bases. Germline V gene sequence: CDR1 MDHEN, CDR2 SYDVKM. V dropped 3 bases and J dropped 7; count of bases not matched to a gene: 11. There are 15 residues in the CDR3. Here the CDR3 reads CASSFEGLGSGEQYF. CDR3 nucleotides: TGTGCCAGCAGTTTCGAGGGACTAGGGTCGGGGGAGCAGTACTTC.

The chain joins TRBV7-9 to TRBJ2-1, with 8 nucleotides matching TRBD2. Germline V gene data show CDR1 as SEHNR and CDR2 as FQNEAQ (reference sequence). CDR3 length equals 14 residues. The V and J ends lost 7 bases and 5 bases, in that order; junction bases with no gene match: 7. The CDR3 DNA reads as TGTGCCAGCACCATCGGGACTAGGCACAATGAGCAGTTCTTC. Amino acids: CASTIGTRHNEQFF.

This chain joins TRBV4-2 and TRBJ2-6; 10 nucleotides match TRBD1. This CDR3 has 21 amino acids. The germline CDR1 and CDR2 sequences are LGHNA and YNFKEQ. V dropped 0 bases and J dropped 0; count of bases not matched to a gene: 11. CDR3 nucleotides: TGTGCCAGCAGCCAAGATTGGGAATGGGGACAGGGGTTCTCTGGGGCCAACGTCCTGACTTTC. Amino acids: CASSQDWEWGQGFSGANVLTF.

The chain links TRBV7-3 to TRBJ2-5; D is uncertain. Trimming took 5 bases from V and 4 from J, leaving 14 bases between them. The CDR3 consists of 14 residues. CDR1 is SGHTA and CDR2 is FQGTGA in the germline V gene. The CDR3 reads CASSLSPGPETQYF. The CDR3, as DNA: TGTGCCAGCAGCCTATCCCCCGGCCCAGAGACCCAGTACTTC.

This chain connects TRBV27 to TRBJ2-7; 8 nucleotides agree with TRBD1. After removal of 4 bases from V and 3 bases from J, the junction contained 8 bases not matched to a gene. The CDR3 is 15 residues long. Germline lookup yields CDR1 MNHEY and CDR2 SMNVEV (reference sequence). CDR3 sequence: CASSSTTGAHYEQYF. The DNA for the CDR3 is TGTGCCAGCAGTTCGACGACAGGGGCCCACTACGAGCAGTACTTC.

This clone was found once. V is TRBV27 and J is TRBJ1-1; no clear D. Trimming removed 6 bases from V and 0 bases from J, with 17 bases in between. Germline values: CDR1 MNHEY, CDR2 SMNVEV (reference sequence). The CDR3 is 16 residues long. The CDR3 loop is CASRPMRVNVNTEAFF. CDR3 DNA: TGTGCCAGCAGGCCGATGCGTGTCAACGTGAACACTGAAGCTTTCTTT.

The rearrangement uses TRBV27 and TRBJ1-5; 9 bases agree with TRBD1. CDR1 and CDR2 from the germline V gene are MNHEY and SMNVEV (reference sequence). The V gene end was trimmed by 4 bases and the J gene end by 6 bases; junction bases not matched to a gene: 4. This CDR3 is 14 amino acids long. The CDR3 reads CASSWRQGGQPQHF. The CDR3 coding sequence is TGTGCCAGCAGTTGGCGACAGGGGGGTCAGCCCCAGCATTTT.

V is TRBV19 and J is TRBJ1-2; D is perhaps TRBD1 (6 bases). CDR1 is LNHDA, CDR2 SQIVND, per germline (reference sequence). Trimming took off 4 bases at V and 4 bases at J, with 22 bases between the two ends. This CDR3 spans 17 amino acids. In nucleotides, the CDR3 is TGTGCCAGTAGTACCCGACCACGACAGGAGTGGAGCTATGGCTACACCTTC. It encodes CASSTRPRQEWSYGYTF.

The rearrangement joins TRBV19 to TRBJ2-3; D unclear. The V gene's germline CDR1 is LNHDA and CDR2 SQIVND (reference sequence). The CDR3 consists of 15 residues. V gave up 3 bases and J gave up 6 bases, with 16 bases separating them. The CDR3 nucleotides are TGTGCCAGTAGTATGGGCAGGTTGGGATGGGATACGCAGTATTTT. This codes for CASSMGRLGWDTQYF. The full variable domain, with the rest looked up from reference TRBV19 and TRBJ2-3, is DGGITQSPKYLFRKEGQNVTLSCEQNLNHDAMYWYRQDPGQGLRLIYYSQIVNDFQKGDIAEGYSVSREKKESFPLTVTSAQKNPTAFYLCASSMGRLGWDTQYFGPGTRLTVL.

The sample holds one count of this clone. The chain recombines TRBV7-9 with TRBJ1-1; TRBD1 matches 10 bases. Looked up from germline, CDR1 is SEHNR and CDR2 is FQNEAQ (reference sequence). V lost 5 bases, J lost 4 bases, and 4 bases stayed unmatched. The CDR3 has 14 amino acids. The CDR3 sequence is CASSRTGGATEAFF. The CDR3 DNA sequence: TGTGCCAGCAGCCGGACAGGGGGGGCCACTGAAGCTTTCTTT.

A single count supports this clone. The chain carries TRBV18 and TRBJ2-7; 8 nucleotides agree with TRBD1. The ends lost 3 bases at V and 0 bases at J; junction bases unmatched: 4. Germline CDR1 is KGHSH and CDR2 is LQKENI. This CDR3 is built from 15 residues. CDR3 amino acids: CASSPRQGHSYEQYF. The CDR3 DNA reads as TGTGCCAGCTCACCTAGACAGGGGCACTCCTACGAGCAGTACTTC. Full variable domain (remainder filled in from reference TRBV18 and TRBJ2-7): NAGVMQNPRHLVRRRGQEARLRCSPMKGHSHVYWYRQLPEEGLKFMVYLQKENIIDESGMPKERFSAEFPKEGPSILRIQQVVRGDSAAYFCASSPRQGHSYEQYFGPGTRLTVT.

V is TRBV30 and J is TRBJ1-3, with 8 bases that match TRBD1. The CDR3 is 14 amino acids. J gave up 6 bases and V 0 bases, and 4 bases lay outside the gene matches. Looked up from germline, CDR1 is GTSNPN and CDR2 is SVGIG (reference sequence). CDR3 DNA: TGTGCCTGGAGTGTAGACAGGGGACTAAACACCATATATTTT. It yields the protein CAWSVDRGLNTIYF.

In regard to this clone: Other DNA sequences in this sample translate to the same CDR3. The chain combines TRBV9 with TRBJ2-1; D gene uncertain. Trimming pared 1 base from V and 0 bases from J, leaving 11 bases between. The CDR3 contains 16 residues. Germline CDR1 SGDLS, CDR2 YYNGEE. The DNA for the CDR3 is TGTGCCAGCAGCGTATTCGGCGGCCGCTCCTACAATGAGCAGTTCTTC. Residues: CASSVFGGRSYNEQFF.

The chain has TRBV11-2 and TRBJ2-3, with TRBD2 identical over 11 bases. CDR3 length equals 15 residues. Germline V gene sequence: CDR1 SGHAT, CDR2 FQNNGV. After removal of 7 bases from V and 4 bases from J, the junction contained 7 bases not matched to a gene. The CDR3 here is CASTKLAGAADTQYF. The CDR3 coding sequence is TGTGCCAGCACCAAACTAGCGGGAGCAGCAGATACGCAGTATTTT. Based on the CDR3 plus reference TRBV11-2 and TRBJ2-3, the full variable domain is EAGVAQSPRYKIIEKRQSVAFWCNPISGHATLYWYQQILGQGPKLLIQFQNNGVVDDSQLPKDRFSAERLKGVDSTLKIQPAKLEDSAVYLCASTKLAGAADTQYFGPGTRLTVL.

The DNA for the CDR3 is TGTGCCAGCAGCTTAATGGGGCAGGGCCCCTACGAGCAGTACTTC. Translated: CASSLMGQGPYEQYF. The genes are TRBV7-3 and TRBJ2-7; tentative D call: TRBD1 (5 bases). The germline V and J ends were trimmed by 1 base and 2 bases, with 12 bases remaining between them. The CDR3 contains 15 residues. Germline lookup yields CDR1 SGHTA and CDR2 FQGTGA.

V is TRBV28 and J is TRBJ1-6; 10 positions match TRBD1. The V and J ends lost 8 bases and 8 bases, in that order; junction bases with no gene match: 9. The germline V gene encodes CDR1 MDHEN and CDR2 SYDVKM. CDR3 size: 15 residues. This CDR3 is CASDQPGQGYSPLHF. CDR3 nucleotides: TGTGCCAGCGATCAACCGGGACAGGGGTATTCACCCCTCCACTTT.

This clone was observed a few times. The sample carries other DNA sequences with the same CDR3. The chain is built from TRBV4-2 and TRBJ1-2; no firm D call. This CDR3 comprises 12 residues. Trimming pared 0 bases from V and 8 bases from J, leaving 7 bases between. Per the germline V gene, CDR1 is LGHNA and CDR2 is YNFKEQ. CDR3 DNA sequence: TGTGCCAGCAGCCAAGAGGGAGACGGCTACACCTTC. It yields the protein CASSQEGDGYTF.

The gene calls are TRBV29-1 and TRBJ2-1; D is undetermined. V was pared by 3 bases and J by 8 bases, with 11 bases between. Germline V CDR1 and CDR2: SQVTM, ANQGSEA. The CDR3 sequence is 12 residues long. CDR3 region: CSVDVLDHEQFF. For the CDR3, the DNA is TGCAGCGTTGATGTTCTAGATCATGAGCAGTTCTTC.

CDR3 amino acids: CASSYIAGAAYNEQFF. CDR3 DNA sequence: TGCGCCAGCAGCTATATAGCGGGAGCTGCTTACAATGAGCAGTTCTTC. This chain connects TRBV5-1 to TRBJ2-1; 9 bases are a match to TRBD2. This CDR3 contains 16 residues. The junction had 8 bases not matched to a gene; V was cut back by 3 bases and J by 4 bases. Germline CDR1 reads SGHRS; CDR2 reads YFSETQ.

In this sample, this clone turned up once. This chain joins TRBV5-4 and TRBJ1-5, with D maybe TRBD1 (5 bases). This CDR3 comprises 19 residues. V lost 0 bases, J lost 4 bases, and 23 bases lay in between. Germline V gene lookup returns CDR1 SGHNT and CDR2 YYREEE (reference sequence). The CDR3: CASSLAGGVTPLMNQPQHF. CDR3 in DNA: TGTGCCAGCAGCTTGGCGGGGGGGGTCACCCCGCTGATGAATCAGCCCCAGCATTTT.